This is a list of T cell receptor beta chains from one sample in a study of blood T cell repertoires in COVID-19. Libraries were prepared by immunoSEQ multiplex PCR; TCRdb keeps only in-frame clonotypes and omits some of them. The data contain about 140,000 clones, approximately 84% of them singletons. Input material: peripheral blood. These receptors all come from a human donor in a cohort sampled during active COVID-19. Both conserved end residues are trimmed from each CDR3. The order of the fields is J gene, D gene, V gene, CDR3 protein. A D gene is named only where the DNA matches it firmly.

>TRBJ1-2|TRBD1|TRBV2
ASSTPQGQGYGYT
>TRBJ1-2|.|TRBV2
ASNSDSNYGYT
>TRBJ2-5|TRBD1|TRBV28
ASSIPGQGVGETQY
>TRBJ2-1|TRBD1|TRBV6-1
ASGETGRNEQF
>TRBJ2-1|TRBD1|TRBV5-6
ASSLTGGYNEQF
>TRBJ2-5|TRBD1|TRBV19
ASSNRGETQY
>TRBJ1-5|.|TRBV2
ASIDGQTSNQPQH
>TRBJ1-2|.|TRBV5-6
ASSLRSGTPNYGYT
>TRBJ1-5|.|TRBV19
ASGAGEGSNQPQH
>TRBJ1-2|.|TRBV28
ASSWGQSYGYT
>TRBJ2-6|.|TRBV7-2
ASTLRSAGANVLT
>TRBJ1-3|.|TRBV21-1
ASSNGMDRVDGNTIY
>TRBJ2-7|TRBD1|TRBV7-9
ASSLAAGQGRVDEQY
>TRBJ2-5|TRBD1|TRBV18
ASSSLDRAETQY
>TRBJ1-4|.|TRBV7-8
ASSLVRVSRQNEKLF
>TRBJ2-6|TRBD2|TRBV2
ASRLALGANVLT
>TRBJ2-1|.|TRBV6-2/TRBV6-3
ASSYLKDNSYNEQF
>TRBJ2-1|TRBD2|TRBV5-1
ASSLAGGHSEQF
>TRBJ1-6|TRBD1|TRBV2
ARPCVTWTGSSYNSPLH
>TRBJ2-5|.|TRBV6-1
ASSEGAGRQETQY
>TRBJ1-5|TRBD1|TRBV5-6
ASSRGPNQPQH
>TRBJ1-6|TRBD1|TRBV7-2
ASSLIGTENSPLH
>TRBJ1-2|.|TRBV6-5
ASSYAGNGYT
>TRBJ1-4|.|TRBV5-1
ASSLATSNEKLF
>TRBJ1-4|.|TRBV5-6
ASSSRGGMFATNEKLF
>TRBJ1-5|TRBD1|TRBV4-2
ASSRDRAVQPQH
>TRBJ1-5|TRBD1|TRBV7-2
ASSQTGNNQPQH
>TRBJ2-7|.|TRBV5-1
ASSLASGYEQY
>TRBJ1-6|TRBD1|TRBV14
ASSQDRGFSPLH
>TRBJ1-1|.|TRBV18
ASSPGGSEAF
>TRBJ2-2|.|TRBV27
ASSSPGGFPHTGELF
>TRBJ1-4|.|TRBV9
ASSGGGRSEKLF
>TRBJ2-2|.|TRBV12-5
ASGPLTGRRPNTGELF
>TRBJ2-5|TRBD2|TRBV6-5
ASRGSGVQETQY
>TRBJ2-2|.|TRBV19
ASSAGGPLPGELF
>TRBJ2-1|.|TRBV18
ASSPPSNEQF
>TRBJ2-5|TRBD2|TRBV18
ASSTSLAEETQY
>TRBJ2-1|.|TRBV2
ASTGGGNEQF
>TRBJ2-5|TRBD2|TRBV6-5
ASGRLAAETQY
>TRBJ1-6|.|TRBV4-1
ASSQGGQTGYNSPLH
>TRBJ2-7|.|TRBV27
ASSSIRSAYEQY
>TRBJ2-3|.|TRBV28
ASSLGADTQY
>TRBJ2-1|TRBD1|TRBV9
ASSGGAWDEQF
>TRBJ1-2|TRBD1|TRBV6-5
ASSYGDRAYGYT
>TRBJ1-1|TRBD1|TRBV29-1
SVGPDREGGTEAF
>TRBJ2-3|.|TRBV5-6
ASSFVSRGSTDTQY
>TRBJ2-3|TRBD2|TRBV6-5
ASSRGGGTDTQY
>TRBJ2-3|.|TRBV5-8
ASSLDRADTQY
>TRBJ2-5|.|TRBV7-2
ASSLLSAQY
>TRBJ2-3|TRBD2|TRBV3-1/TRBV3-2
ASSQGTSGGPSSTDTQY